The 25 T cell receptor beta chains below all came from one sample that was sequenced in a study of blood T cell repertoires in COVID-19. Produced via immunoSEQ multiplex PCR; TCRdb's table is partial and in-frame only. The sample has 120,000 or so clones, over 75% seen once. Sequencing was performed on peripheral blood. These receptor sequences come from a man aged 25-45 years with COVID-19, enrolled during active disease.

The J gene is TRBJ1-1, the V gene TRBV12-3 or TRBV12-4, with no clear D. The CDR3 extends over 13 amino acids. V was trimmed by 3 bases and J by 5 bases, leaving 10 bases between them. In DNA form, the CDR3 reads TGTGCCAGCAGTTTGAGGGAAGGGACTGAAGCTTTCTTT. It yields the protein CASSLREGTEAFF.

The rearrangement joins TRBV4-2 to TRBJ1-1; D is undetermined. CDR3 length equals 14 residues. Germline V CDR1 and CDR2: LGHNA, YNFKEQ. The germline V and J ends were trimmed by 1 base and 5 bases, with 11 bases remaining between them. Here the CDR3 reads CASSQAYGVTEAFF. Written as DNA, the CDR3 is TGTGCCAGCAGCCAAGCATACGGGGTTACTGAAGCTTTCTTT.

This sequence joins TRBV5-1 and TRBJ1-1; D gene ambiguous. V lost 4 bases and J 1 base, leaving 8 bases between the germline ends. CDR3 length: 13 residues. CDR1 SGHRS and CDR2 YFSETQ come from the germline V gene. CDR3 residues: CASSLTSNTEAFF. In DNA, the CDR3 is TGCGCCAGCAGCCTGACATCGAACACTGAAGCTTTCTTT.

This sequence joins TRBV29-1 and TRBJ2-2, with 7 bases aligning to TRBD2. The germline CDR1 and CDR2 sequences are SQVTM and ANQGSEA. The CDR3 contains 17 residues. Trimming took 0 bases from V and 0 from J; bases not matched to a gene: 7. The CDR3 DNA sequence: TGCAGCGTTGAAGATTTAACGGGGGGACCGAACACCGGGGAGCTGTTTTTT. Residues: CSVEDLTGGPNTGELFF.

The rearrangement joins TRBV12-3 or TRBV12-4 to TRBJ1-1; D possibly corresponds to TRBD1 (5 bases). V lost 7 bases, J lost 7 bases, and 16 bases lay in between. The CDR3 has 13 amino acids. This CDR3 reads CASTLSGLNEAFF. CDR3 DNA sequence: TGTGCCAGCACTCTCTCAGGGTTAAATGAAGCTTTCTTT.

This chain's CDR3 is CASIRGRRTSGGAVQETQYF. For the CDR3, the DNA is TGTGCCAGCATCCGGGGCCGGCGGACTAGCGGGGGGGCGGTCCAAGAGACCCAGTACTTC. The genes are TRBV6-8 and TRBJ2-5; 15 bases are a match to TRBD2. The germline V gene encodes CDR1 MNHGY and CDR2 SAAAGT. J lost 1 base, V lost 7 bases, and 16 bases had no gene match. The CDR3 has 20 amino acids.

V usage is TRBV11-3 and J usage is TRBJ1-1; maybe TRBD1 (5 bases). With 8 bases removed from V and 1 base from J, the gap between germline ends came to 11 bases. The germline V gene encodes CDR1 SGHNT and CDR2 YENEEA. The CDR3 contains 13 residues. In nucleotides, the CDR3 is TGTGCCAGCGGGGCAAACGGGAACACTGAAGCTTTCTTT. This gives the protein CASGANGNTEAFF.

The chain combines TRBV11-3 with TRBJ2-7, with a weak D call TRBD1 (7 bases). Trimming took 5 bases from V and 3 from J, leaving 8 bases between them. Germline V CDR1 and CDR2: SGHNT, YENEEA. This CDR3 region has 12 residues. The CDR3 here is CASSQGGYEQYF. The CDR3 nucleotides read TGTGCCAGCAGCCAGGGGGGCTACGAGCAGTACTTC.

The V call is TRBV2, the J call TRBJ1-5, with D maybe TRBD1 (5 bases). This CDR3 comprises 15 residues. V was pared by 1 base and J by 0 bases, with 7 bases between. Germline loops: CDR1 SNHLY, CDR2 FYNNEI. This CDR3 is CASSEGGLSNQPQHF. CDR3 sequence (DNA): TGTGCCAGCAGTGAAGGGGGACTTAGCAATCAGCCCCAGCATTTT.

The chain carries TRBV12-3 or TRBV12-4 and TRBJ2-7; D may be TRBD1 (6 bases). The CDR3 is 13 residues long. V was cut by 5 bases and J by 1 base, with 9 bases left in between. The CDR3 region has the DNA TGTGCCAGCAGTACAGGGCCATCCTACGAGCAGTACTTC. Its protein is CASSTGPSYEQYF.

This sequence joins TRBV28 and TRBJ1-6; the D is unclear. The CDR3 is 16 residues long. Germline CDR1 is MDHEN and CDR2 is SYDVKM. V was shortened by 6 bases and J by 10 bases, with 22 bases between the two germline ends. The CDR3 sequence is CASSTTGLSVGSPLHF. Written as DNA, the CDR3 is TGTGCCAGCAGCACCACCGGACTAAGCGTAGGGTCACCCCTCCACTTT. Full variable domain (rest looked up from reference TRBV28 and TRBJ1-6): DVKVTQSSRYLVKRTGEKVFLECVQDMDHENMFWYRQDPGLGLRLIYFSYDVKMKEKGDIPEGYSVSREKKERFSLILESASTNQTSMYLCASSTTGLSVGSPLHFGNGTRLTVT.

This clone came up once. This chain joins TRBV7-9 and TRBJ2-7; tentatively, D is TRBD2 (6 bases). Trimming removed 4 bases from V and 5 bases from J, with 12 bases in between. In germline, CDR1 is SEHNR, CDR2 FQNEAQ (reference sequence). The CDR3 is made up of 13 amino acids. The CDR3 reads CASSWDSLDEQYF. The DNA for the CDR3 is TGTGCCAGCAGCTGGGACTCTCTCGACGAGCAGTACTTC.

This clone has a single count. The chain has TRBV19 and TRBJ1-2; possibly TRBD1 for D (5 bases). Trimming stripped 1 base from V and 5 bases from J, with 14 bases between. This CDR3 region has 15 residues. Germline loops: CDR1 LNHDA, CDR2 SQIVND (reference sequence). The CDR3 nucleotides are TGTGCCAGTAGTATAGTCCTCGTTGGGGGGTATGGCTACACCTTC. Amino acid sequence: CASSIVLVGGYGYTF.

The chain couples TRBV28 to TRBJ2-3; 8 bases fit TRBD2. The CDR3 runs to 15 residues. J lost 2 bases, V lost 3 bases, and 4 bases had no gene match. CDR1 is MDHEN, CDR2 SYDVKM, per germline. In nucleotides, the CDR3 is TGTGCCAGCAGTTTCCTAGCGGGTCCCACAGATACGCAGTATTTT. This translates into CASSFLAGPTDTQYF. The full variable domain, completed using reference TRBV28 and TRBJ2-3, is DVKVTQSSRYLVKRTGEKVFLECVQDMDHENMFWYRQDPGLGLRLIYFSYDVKMKEKGDIPEGYSVSREKKERFSLILESASTNQTSMYLCASSFLAGPTDTQYFGPGTRLTVL.

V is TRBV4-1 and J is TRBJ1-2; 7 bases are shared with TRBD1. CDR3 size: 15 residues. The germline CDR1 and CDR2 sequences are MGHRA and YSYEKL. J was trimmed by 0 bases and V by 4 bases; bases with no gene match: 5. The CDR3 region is CASSPVGTANYGYTF. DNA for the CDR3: TGCGCCAGCAGCCCGGTTGGGACAGCTAACTATGGCTACACCTTC.

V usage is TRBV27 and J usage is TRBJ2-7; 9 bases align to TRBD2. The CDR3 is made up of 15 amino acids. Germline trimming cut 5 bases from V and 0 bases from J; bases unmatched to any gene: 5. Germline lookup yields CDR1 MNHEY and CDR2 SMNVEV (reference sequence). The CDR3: CASSRIAGASYEQYF. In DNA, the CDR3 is TGTGCCAGCAGTCGGATAGCGGGGGCCTCCTACGAGCAGTACTTC.

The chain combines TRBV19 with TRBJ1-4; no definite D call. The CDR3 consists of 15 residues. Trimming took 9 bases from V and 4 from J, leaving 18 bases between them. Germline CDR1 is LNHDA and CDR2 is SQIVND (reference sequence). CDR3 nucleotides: TGTGCCAGCACCTGGCGGCTTGGTGGTAATGAAAAACTGTTTTTT. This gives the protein CASTWRLGGNEKLFF.

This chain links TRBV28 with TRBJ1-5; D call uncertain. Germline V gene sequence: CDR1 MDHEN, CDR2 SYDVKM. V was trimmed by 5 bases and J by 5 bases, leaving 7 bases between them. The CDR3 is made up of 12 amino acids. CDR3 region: CASSRRDQPQHF. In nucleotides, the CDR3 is TGTGCCAGCAGTCGAAGAGATCAGCCCCAGCATTTT.

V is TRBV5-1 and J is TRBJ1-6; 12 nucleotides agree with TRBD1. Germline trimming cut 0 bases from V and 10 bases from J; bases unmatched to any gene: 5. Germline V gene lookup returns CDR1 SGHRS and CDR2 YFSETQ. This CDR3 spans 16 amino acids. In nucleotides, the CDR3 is TGCGCCAGCAGCTTGGAGGGACAGGGGGCGCGATCACCCCTCCACTTT. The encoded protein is CASSLEGQGARSPLHF.

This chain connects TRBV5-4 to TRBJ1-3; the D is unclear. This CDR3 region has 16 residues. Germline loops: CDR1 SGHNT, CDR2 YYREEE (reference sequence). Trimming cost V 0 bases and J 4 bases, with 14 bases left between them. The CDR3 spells CASSLGRRGFGNTIYF. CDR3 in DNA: TGTGCCAGCAGCTTGGGACGGAGAGGATTCGGAAACACCATATATTTT. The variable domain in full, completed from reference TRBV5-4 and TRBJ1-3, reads ETGVTQSPTHLIKTRGQQVTLRCSSQSGHNTVSWYQQALGQGPQFIFQYYREEENGRGNFPPRFSGLQFPNYSSELNVNALELDDSALYLCASSLGRRGFGNTIYFGEGSWLTVV.

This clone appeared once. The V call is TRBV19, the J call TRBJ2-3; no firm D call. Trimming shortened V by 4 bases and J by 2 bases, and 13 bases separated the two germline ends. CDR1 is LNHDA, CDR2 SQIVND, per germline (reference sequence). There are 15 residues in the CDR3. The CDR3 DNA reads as TGTGCCAGTAGTACAGCGAGAGAGGTCACAGATACGCAGTATTTT. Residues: CASSTAREVTDTQYF.

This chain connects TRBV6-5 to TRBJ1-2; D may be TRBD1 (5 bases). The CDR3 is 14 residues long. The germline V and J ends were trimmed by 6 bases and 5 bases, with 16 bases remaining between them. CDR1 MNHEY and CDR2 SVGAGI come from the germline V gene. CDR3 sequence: CASRNPGGYYGYTF. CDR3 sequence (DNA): TGTGCCAGCAGGAACCCCGGGGGTTATTATGGCTACACCTTC.

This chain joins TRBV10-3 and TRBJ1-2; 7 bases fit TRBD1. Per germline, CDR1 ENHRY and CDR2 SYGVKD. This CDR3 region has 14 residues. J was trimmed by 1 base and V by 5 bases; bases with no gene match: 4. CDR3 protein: CAISSNRGNYGYTF. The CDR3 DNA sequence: TGTGCCATCAGTTCCAACAGGGGTAACTATGGCTACACCTTC.

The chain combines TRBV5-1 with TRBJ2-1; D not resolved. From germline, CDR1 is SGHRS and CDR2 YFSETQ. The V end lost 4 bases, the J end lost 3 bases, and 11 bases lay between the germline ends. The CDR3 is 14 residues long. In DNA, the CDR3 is TGCGCCAGCAGCCCTCCTAATATCTACAATGAGCAGTTCTTC. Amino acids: CASSPPNIYNEQFF.

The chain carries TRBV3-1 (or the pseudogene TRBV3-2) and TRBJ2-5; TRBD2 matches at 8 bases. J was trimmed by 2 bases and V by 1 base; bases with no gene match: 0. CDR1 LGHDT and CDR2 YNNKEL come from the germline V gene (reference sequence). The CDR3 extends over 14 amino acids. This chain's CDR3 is CASSQAGGQETQYF. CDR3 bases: TGTGCCAGCAGCCAAGCGGGGGGGCAAGAGACCCAGTACTTC.